Below, one TCR beta chain is given with its context. Its antigen is unidentified. Method: immunoSEQ multiplex PCR; TCRdb's copy keeps in-frame clones and lacks some. The table lists roughly 2,300,000 clones, 85% to 95% of them singletons, with around 0.38% in the top ten. This sample is part of a study of shared clonotypes between healthy human individuals. Study in general: CD4 naive and memory got three plates each, CD8 naive two, CD8 memory one.

V lost 4 bases and J 3 bases, leaving 25 bases between the germline ends. This CDR3 region has 20 residues. CDR1 is MDHEN, CDR2 SYDVKM, per germline. Free of recent acute infections or vaccinations, the donors were healthy HIV-negative adults. Whole-study findings and limits: With a handful of donors compared, roughly 5% of naive CD4 clonotypes were shared.

The TCR was taken from a man between 18 and 35 years old in good health. Some clones in this sample may be carry-over from other donors' samples. The genes are TRBV28 and TRBJ1-6, with D possibly matching TRBD1 (6 bases). The specimen was naive CD4+ T cells from PBMCs. Subset given: CD45RA+ positively selected. CDR3 region: CASSSRTPTWTAFYNSPLHF. The CDR3 DNA reads as TGTGCCAGCAGTTCACGGACCCCAACTTGGACAGCCTTCTATAATTCACCCCTCCACTTT.